The 5 T cell receptor beta chains given below trace back to one sample, sequenced in a study of T-cell memory formation after mild COVID-19. TCRdb re-analysed the 5' RACE reads in MiXCR, keeping a single row per CDR3 protein. The sample holds about 200,000 distinct CDR3 sequences, around 9.5% seen once. Sequenced input: PBMCs or a T cell subset sorted from them (not recorded which). The receptors stem from a young man who had mild COVID-19 (a few samples of this study predate the infection). Cell type and time point are not known.

This clonotype has more than one count but fewer than ten. The chain uses TRBV11-1 and TRBJ2-2; D is possibly TRBD1 or TRBD2 (5 bases each). CDR3 length: 17 amino acids. Trimming took 1 base from V and 0 from J, leaving 12 bases between them. CDR1 and CDR2 (germline): SGHAT, FQDESV (reference sequence). CDR3 sequence: CASSLERGASNTGELFF. As DNA, the CDR3 is TGTGCCAGCAGCTTAGAGCGAGGGGCATCGAACACCGGGGAGCTGTTTTTT. The full variable domain, rest sourced from reference TRBV11-1 and TRBJ2-2, is EAEVAQSPRYKITEKSQAVAFWCDPISGHATLYWYRQILGQGPELLVQFQDESVVDDSQLPKDRFSAERLKGVDSTLKIQPAELGDSAMYLCASSLERGASNTGELFFGEGSRLTVL.

The V call is TRBV19, the J call TRBJ2-2; D is possibly TRBD2 (5 bases). The CDR3 is made up of 13 amino acids. The germline V and J ends were trimmed by 6 bases and 4 bases, with 9 bases remaining between them. The germline V gene has CDR1 LNHDA and CDR2 SQIVND (reference sequence). CDR3 coding DNA: TGTGCCAGTAGCGGACTGTTCACCGGGGAGCTGTTTTTT. Translation gives CASSGLFTGELFF.

A few counts support this clonotype. The genes are TRBV5-1 and TRBJ2-2; tentative D call: TRBD1 (6 bases). V was trimmed by 4 bases and J by 6 bases, leaving 13 bases between them. The length of the CDR3 is 14 residues. Looked up from germline, CDR1 is SGHRS and CDR2 is YFSETQ. CDR3 coding DNA: TGCGCCAGCAGCCTGTGGACAGTCCCCGGGGAGCTGTTTTTT. Amino acids: CASSLWTVPGELFF.

The V call is TRBV10-2, the J call TRBJ1-5; 7 nucleotides line up with TRBD1. The CDR3 is 15 amino acids. After removal of 3 bases from V and 2 bases from J, the junction contained 4 bases not matched to a gene. Germline CDR1 and CDR2: WSHSY and SAAADI. DNA of the CDR3: TGCGCCAGCAGTGACAGGGGGGCTGGCAATCAGCCCCAGCATTTT. Translating gives CASSDRGAGNQPQHF.

This clonotype was seen many times. In nucleotides, the CDR3 is TGCGCCAGCAGCCCCTTACAGGGAGAAGATACGCAGTATTTT. This sequence encodes CASSPLQGEDTQYF. The chain is built from TRBV5-1 and TRBJ2-3, with a weak D call TRBD1 (6 bases). Germline V gene data show CDR1 as SGHRS and CDR2 as YFSETQ. V was pared by 4 bases and J by 5 bases, with 14 bases between. This CDR3 spans 14 amino acids. Drawing the rest from reference TRBV5-1 and TRBJ2-3, the complete variable domain is KAGVTQTPRYLIKTRGQQVTLSCSPISGHRSVSWYQQTPGQGLQFLFEYFSETQRNKGNFPGRFSGRQFSNSRSEMNVSTLELGDSALYLCASSPLQGEDTQYFGPGTRLTVL.